This entry features one T cell receptor beta chain sequence. Its antigen is still unknown. Libraries were prepared by immunoSEQ multiplex PCR; TCRdb keeps only in-frame clonotypes and omits some of them. The sample lists more than 250,000 clones, roughly 89% occurring once. This specimen comes from a study of cytomegalovirus exposure and HLA in healthy donors. The CDR3 has 13 residues. Looked up from germline, CDR1 is MNHEY and CDR2 is SVGAGI. Trimming took 4 bases from V and 4 from J; bases not matched to a gene: 1. Study outcomes and limitations: It was reported that the classifier diagnosed cytomegalovirus status with high specificity and sensitivity in both the original and validation cohorts.

The sample was PBMCs. The receptor was derived from a woman younger than 35 in good health and CMV-seronegative. The chain has TRBV6-5 and TRBJ2-1, with 7 nucleotides matching TRBD2. CDR3 region: CASSWTSYNEQFF. DNA for the CDR3: TGTGCCAGCAGTTGGACTAGTTACAATGAGCAGTTCTTC.